This T cell receptor (beta chain) derives from a study of blood T cell repertoires in COVID-19. Study-level background: Collection of acute and convalescent COVID-19 samples took place in the United States, Italy and Spain. T cells, B-cell-depleted T cells, or PBMCs supplied cDNA or gDNA.

A Seattle source enrolled patients during active infection and followed them longitudinally. The CDR3 sequence is 17 residues long. Germline V gives CDR1 SGHRS, CDR2 YFSETQ. V was shortened by 1 base and J by 5 bases, with 21 bases between the two germline ends. Data came from immunoSEQ multiplex PCR; TCRdb stores just in-frame clones and leaves some out. Counted here are just over 350,000 clones, 75% to 90% occurring once; the ten biggest clones make up under 8.5%. The chain combines TRBV5-1 with TRBJ2-5; a weak D match, TRBD1 (6 bases). Sequencing used peripheral blood. The source is a woman aged 60 to 75 with COVID-19, enrolled during active disease. CDR3 nucleotide sequence: TGCGCCAGCAGCTTGCCGGTAGCCGGGACAAAGGGGGAGACCCAGTACTTC. It codes for CASSLPVAGTKGETQYF.